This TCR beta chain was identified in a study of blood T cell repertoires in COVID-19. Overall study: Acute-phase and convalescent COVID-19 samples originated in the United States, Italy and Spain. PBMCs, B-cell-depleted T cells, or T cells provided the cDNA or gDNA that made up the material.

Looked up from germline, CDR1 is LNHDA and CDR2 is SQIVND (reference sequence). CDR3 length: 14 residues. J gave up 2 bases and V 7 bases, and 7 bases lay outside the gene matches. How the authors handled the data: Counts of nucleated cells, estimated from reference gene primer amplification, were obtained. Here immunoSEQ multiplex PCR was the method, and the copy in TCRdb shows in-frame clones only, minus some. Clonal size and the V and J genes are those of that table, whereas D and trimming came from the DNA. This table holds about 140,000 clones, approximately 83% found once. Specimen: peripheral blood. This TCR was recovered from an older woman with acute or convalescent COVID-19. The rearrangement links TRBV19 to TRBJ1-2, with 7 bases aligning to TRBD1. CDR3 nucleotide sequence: TGTGCCAGTACTAAGGACAGGACGAACTATGGCTACACCTTC. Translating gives CASTKDRTNYGYTF.